This T cell receptor beta chain stems from a study of blood T cell repertoires in COVID-19. The wider study: Acute and convalescent COVID-19 samples came from the United States, Italy and Spain. T cells, B-cell-depleted T cells, or PBMCs provided the cDNA or gDNA that served as material.

V was clipped by 2 bases and J by 4 bases, with 17 bases between them. The CDR3 has 16 residues. CDR1 MNHEY and CDR2 SMNVEV come from the germline V gene (reference sequence). Source study methods: Counts of nucleated cells, estimated from reference gene primer amplification, were obtained. TCRdb keeps only in-frame clones here, not all; method: immunoSEQ multiplex PCR. That table is the source of V, J and clone size, and D and trimming were worked out from the DNA. This sample has about 260,000 clones, with about nine tenths found just once. This chain uses TRBV27 with TRBJ2-5, with a possible D match to TRBD2 (6 bases). The sequence came from a woman aged 40 to 55 who had recovered from COVID-19. The sample was peripheral blood. This CDR3 is CASSLIGGLRRETQYF. CDR3 coding DNA: TGTGCCAGCAGTTTAATCGGAGGGTTAAGGCGAGAGACCCAGTACTTC.